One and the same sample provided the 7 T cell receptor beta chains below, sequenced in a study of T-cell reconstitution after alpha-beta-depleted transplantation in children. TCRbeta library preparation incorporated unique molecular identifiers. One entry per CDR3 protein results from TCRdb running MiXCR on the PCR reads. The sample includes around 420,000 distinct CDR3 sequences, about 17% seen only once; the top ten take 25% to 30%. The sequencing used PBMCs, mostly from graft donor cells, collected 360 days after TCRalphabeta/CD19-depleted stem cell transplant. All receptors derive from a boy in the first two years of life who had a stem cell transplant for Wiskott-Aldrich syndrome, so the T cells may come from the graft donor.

CDR3 loop: CASSEDGTGGFDEQFF. CDR3 DNA sequence: TGTGCCAGCAGCGAGGATGGGACAGGGGGCTTCGATGAGCAGTTCTTC. The chain carries TRBV5-5 and TRBJ2-1, with 12 bases lining up with TRBD1. V shed 4 bases and J 8 bases; nucleotides not matched to a gene: 10. The CDR3 covers 16 residues. Germline V gene sequence: CDR1 SGHKS, CDR2 YYEKEE (reference sequence).

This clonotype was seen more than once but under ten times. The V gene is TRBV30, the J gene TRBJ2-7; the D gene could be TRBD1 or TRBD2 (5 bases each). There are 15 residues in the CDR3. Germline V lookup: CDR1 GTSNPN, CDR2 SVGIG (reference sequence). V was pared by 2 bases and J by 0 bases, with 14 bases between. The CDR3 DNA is TGTGCCTGGAGTCCCCTTTGGGGGTTCTCCTACGAGCAGTACTTC. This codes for CAWSPLWGFSYEQYF. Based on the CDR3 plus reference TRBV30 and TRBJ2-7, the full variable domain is SQTIHQWPATLVQPVGSPLSLECTVEGTSNPNLYWYRQAAGRGLQLLFYSVGIGQISSEVPQNLSASRPQDRQFILSSKKLLLSDSGFYLCAWSPLWGFSYEQYFGPGTRLTVT.

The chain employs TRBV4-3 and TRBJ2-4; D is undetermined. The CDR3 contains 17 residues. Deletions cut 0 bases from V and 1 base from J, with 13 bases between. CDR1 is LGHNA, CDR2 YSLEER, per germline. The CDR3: CASSQDRISLAKNIQYF. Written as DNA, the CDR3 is TGCGCCAGCAGCCAAGATCGCATAAGCCTGGCCAAAAACATTCAGTACTTC.

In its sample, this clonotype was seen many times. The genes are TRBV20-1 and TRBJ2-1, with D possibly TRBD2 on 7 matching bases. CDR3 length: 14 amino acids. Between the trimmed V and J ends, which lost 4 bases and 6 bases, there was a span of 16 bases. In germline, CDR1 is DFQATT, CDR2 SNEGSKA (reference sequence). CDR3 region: CSANGGGRSNEQFF. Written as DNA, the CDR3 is TGCAGTGCTAATGGGGGCGGGAGAAGCAATGAGCAGTTCTTC.

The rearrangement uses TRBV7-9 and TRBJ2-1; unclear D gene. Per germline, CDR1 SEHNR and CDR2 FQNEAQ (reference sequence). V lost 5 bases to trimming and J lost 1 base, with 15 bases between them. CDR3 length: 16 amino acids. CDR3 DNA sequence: TGTGCCAGCAGCCCAGGTCTAGTGGGATCCTACAATGAGCAGTTCTTC. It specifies CASSPGLVGSYNEQFF.

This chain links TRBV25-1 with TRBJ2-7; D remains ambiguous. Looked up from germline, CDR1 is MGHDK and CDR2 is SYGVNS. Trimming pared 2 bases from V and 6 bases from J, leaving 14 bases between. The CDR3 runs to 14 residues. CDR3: CASSERVETAEQYF. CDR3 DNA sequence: TGTGCCAGCAGTGAAAGAGTGGAGACGGCCGAGCAGTACTTC.

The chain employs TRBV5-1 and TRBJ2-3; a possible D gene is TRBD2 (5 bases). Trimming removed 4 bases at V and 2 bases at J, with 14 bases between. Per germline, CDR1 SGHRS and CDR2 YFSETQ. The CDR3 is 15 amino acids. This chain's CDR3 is CASSPGRASTDTQYF. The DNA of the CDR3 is TGCGCCAGCAGCCCGGGGAGAGCCTCCACAGATACGCAGTATTTT.